Each of the 8 T cell receptor beta chains below was sequenced from the same sample in a study of shared clonotypes between healthy human individuals. As defined, naive CD8 cells were CD45RO-negative and positively selected for CCR7, with terminally differentiated effector memory CD45RA+ cells excluded. The repertoire was sequenced with immunoSEQ multiplex PCR; TCRdb's copy has only in-frame clones and lacks some. The sample lists around 1.9 million clones, 90% to 95% occurring once. The source material was naive CD8+ T cells from PBMCs. Receptor source: a young man in good health. Some clones in this sample may be carry-over from other donors' samples.

This chain links TRBV9 with TRBJ2-7, with a weak D call TRBD1 (5 bases). CDR1 is SGDLS and CDR2 is YYNGEE in the germline V gene. V lost 0 bases and J 4 bases, leaving 14 bases between the germline ends. This CDR3 is built from 15 residues. CDR3 sequence reads: CASSVGGGTLYEQYF. The CDR3 region has the DNA TGTGCCAGCAGCGTAGGGGGCGGCACCTTATACGAGCAGTACTTC.

V gene TRBV7-9 combines with J gene TRBJ2-1; D gene uncertain. Trimming took 3 bases from V and 0 from J, leaving 12 bases between them. CDR1 SEHNR and CDR2 FQNEAQ come from the germline V gene (reference sequence). This CDR3 region has 16 residues. DNA for the CDR3: TGTGCCAGCAGCTTTGGCCCGACGCGCTCCTACAATGAGCAGTTCTTC. Its protein product is CASSFGPTRSYNEQFF.

Note on this clone: Different DNA sequences within this sample yield the same CDR3. This rearrangement joins TRBV7-6 to TRBJ2-7; TRBD2 might be the D (6 bases). Germline assignment: CDR1 SGHVS and CDR2 FNYEAQ. Trimming took off 5 bases at V and 4 bases at J, with 12 bases between the two ends. The CDR3 runs to 13 residues. The CDR3 is CASSPGLSYEQYF. DNA of the CDR3: TGTGCCAGCAGCCCCGGACTATCATACGAGCAGTACTTC. Variable domain in full (rest from reference TRBV7-6 and TRBJ2-7): GAGVSQSPRYKVTKRGQDVALRCDPISGHVSLYWYRQALGQGPEFLTYFNYEAQQDKSGLPNDRFSAERPEGSISTLTIQRTEQRDSAMYRCASSPGLSYEQYFGPGTRLTVT.

CDR3 DNA: TGTGCCAGCAGCCAGGGTGGGGGCGCCAATCAGCCCCAGCATTTT. This sequence encodes CASSQGGGANQPQHF. The rearrangement uses TRBV6-1 and TRBJ1-5; D may be TRBD1 (6 bases). Trimming pared 6 bases from V and 3 bases from J, leaving 15 bases between. The germline V gene encodes CDR1 MNHNS and CDR2 SASEGT. The CDR3 is made up of 15 amino acids.

The V gene is TRBV4-1, the J gene TRBJ2-1; 7 positions agree with TRBD1. Germline CDR1 and CDR2: MGHRA and YSYEKL. The CDR3 has 15 amino acids. The V and J ends lost 1 base and 7 bases, in that order; junction bases with no gene match: 7. The CDR3 here is CASSQGRGGKNEQFF. The CDR3 region has the DNA TGCGCCAGCAGCCAAGGGAGAGGGGGCAAGAATGAGCAGTTCTTC.

The J gene is TRBJ1-1, the V gene TRBV27; D is perhaps TRBD1 (5 bases). Germline CDR1 and CDR2: MNHEY and SMNVEV (reference sequence). V was trimmed by 1 base and J by 1 base, leaving 16 bases between them. The CDR3 totals 17 residues. CDR3 in amino acids: CASSLYAGTKGNTEAFF. The CDR3 DNA sequence: TGTGCCAGCAGTTTATACGCCGGGACCAAAGGGAACACTGAAGCTTTCTTT.

The J gene is TRBJ2-1, the V gene TRBV28; 12 nucleotides agree with TRBD2. Germline values: CDR1 MDHEN, CDR2 SYDVKM. V shed 6 bases and J 3 bases; nucleotides not matched to a gene: 12. The CDR3 runs to 18 residues. The CDR3 here is CASRPPLAGGRNYNEQFF. The DNA of the CDR3 is TGTGCCAGCAGGCCCCCCCTAGCGGGAGGGCGGAACTACAATGAGCAGTTCTTC.

The CDR3 loop reads CASSPLAGTSGRWPDTQYF. The CDR3 DNA reads as TGTGCCAGCAGCCCCCTTGCGGGGACTAGCGGGAGGTGGCCAGATACGCAGTATTTT. The gene calls are TRBV9 and TRBJ2-3; TRBD2 agrees at 15 bases. The CDR3 has 19 residues. CDR1 and CDR2 (germline): SGDLS, YYNGEE. V was clipped by 4 bases and J by 4 bases; unmatched bases: 13.